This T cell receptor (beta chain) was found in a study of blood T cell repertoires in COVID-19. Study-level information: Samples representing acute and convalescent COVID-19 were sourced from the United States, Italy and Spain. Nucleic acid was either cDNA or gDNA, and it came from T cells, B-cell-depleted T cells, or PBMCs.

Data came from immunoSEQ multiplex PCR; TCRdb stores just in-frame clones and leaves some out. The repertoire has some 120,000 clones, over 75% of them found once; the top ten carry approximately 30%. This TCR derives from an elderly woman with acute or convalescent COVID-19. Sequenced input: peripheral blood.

CDR3 protein: CASSQSAGGRGEAFF. The CDR3 nucleotides are TGTGCCAGCAGCCAATCAGCGGGAGGACGGGGAGAAGCTTTCTTT. The rearrangement links TRBV16 to TRBJ1-1; D is undetermined. Germline V gene sequence: CDR1 KGHSY, CDR2 FQNENV. CDR3 length: 15 amino acids. V shed 0 bases and J shed 8 bases, with 16 bases lying between them.